This T cell receptor (beta chain) was retrieved from a study of cytomegalovirus exposure and HLA in healthy donors. Germline V gene sequence: CDR1 SGHRS, CDR2 YFSETQ. Trimming cost V 0 bases and J 0 bases, with 10 bases left between them. The CDR3 has 15 residues. The PCR used 60 Vbeta and 13 Jbeta primers. This table comes from immunoSEQ multiplex PCR, and its TCRdb copy is limited to in-frame clones, with some not included. This table holds some 99,000 clones, roughly 63% found once. The chain combines TRBV5-1 with TRBJ2-7, with D possibly matching TRBD2 (6 bases). This receptor was obtained from a woman in her seventies in good health and CMV-seropositive. The specimen sequenced was PBMCs. CDR3 nucleotides: TGCGCCAGCAGCTTGGAGGCGGGAAGCTCCTACGAGCAGTACTTC. Translation gives CASSLEAGSSYEQYF.